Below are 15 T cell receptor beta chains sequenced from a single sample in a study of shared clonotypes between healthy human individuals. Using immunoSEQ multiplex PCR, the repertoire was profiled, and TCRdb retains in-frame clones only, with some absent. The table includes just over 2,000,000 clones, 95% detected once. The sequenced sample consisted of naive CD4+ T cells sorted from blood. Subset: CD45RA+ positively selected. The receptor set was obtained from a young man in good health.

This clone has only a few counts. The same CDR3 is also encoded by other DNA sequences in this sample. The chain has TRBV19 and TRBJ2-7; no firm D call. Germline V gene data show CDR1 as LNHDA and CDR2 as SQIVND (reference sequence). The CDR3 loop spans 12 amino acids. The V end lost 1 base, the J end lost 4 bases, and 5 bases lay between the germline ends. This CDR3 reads CASSIGGYEQYF. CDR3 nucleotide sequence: TGTGCCAGTAGTATAGGAGGATACGAGCAGTACTTC.

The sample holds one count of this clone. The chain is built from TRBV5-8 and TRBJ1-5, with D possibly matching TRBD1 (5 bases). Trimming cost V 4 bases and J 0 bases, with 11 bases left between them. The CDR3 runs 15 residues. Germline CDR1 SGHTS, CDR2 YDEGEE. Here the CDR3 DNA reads TGTGCCAGCAGCCCTGGGGCTAATAGCAATCAGCCCCAGCATTTT. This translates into CASSPGANSNQPQHF.

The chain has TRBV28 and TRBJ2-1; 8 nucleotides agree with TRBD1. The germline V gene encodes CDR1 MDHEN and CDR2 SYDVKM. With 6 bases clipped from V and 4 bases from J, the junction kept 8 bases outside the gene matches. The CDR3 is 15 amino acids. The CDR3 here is CASRPGQAYYNEQFF. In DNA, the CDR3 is TGTGCCAGCAGGCCGGGACAGGCTTATTACAATGAGCAGTTCTTC.

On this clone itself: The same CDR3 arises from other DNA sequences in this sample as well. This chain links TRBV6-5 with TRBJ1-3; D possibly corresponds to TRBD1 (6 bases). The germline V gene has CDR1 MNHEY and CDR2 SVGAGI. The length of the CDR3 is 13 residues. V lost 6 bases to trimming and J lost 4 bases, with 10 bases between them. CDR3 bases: TGTGCCAGCAGGAGGACAGCAGGAAACACCATATATTTT. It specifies CASRRTAGNTIYF.

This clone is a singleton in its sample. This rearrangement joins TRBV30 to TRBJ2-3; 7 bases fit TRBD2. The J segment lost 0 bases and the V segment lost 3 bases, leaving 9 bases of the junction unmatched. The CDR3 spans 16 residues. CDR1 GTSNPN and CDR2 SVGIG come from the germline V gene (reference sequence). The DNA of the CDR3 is TGTGCCTGGAGGGAACTAGCGACATCTAGCACAGATACGCAGTATTTT. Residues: CAWRELATSSTDTQYF.

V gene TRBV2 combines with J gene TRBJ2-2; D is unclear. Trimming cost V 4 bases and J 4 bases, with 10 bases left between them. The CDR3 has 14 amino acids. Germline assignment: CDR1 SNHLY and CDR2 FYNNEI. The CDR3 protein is CASSVGSLTGELFF. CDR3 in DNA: TGTGCCAGCAGTGTGGGCAGCCTCACCGGGGAGCTGTTTTTT.

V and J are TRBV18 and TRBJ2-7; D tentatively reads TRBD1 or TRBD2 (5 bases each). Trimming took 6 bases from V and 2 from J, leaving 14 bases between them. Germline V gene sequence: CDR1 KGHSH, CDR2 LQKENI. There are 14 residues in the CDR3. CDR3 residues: CASSPPQGPYEQYF. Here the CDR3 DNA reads TGTGCCAGCTCGCCCCCTCAGGGACCCTACGAGCAGTACTTC.

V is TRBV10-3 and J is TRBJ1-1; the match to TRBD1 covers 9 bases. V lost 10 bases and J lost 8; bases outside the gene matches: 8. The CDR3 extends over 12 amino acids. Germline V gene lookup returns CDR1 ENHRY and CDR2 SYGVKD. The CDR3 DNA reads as TGTGCCACTCGGACAGGGGCCGGGGAAGCTTTCTTT. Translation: CATRTGAGEAFF.

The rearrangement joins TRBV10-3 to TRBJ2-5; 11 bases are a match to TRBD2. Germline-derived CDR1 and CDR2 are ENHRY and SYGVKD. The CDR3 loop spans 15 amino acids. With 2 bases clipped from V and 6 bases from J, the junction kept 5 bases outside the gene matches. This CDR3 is CAISETSGGRKTQYF. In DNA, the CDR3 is TGTGCCATCAGTGAGACTAGCGGGGGTCGAAAGACCCAGTACTTC.

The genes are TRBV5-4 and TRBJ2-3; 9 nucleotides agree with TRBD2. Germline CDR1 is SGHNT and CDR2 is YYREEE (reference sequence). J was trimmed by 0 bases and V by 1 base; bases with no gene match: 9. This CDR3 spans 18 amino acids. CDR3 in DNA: TGTGCCAGCAGCTTGCCTCTAGCGGGATCCACTAGCACAGATACGCAGTATTTT. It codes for CASSLPLAGSTSTDTQYF.

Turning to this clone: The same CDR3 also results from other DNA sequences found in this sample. The CDR3 DNA reads TGTGCCAGCAGTTACCTGGCAGGGAGCTCCTACGAGCAGTACTTC. Translation gives CASSYLAGSSYEQYF. The chain is built from TRBV6-5 and TRBJ2-7; TRBD1 or TRBD2 may be the D gene (5 bases each). Germline-derived CDR1 and CDR2 are MNHEY and SVGAGI. The CDR3 runs 15 residues. The germline V and J ends were trimmed by 2 bases and 0 bases, with 11 bases remaining between them.

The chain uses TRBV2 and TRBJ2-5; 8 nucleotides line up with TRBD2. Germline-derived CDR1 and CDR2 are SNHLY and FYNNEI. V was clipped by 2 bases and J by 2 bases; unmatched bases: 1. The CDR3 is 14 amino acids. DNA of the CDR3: TGTGCCAGCAGTGAAACGGGGGGGCAAGAGACCCAGTACTTC. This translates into CASSETGGQETQYF.

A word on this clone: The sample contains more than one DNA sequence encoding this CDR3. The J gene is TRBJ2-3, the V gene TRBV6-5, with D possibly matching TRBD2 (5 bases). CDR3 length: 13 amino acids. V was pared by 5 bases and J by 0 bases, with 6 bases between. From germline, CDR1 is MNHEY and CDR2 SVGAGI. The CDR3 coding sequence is TGTGCCAGCAGTCGGACTAGCACAGATACGCAGTATTTT. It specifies CASSRTSTDTQYF.

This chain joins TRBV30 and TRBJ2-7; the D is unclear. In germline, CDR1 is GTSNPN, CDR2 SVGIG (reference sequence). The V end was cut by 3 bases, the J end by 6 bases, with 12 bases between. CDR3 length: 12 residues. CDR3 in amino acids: CAWRAGYGEQYF. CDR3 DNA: TGTGCCTGGAGGGCAGGATATGGCGAGCAGTACTTC.

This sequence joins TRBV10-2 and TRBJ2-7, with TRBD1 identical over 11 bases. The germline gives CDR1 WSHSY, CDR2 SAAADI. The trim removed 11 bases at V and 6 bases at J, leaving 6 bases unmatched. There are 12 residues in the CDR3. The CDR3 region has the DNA TGCGCCGGAACGGGACAGGGGGGCGAGCAGTACTTC. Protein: CAGTGQGGEQYF.